Only one count was recorded for the clone carrying this TCR beta chain. The antigen is not known. Assays were performed on 10^5 or so TCR templates per sample. Repertoires were generated with immunoSEQ multiplex PCR, while TCRdb's copy carries only in-frame clones and drops some. The sample has approximately 100,000 clones; 92% are singletons. The sample is drawn from a study of siplizumab effects on memory and regulatory T cells. General study points: The apparent diversity of naive T cells exceeded that of memory cells, and naive T cells seemed to make a major contribution to the alloresponse. Mappable CD4+ clones that were alloreactive averaged around 70% Treg-derived with siplizumab versus around 25% in controls. The mapping of alloreactive clones to unstimulated subsets covered only a minor fraction of them.

Germline V gene data show CDR1 as SGHRS and CDR2 as YFSETQ. The CDR3 runs 15 residues. Between the trimmed V and J ends, which lost 5 bases and 0 bases, there was a span of 11 bases. What was sequenced was Tregs sorted from blood. The chain links TRBV5-1 to TRBJ2-2; the D gene is possibly TRBD1 (6 bases). This receptor was obtained from a human donor in good health. The CDR3 reads CASSTGTTNTGELFF. In DNA form, the CDR3 reads TGCGCCAGCAGTACCGGGACAACGAACACCGGGGAGCTGTTTTTT.